This T cell receptor beta chain was profiled in a study of T cell repertoires in cytomegalovirus infection. About the research overall: Public TCR beta signatures were indicative of both CMV infection and a matching HLA type. Study observations and caveats: Across the ex vivo response, the dominant clonotypes were HLA-C-restricted CMV-specific TCR beta clonotypes. There were carriers of CMV plus the relevant HLA, and cumulative public TCR beta family frequency identified them.

TCRdb reanalysed the reads using MiXCR and keeps one entry per CDR3 protein. The repertoire holds around 120,000 distinct CDR3 sequences, about 24% seen once, with approximately 35% in the top ten. Note on this clonotype: Its antigen is still unknown.

Trimming stripped 3 bases from V and 11 bases from J, with 5 bases between. This CDR3 has 10 amino acids. The sample comprised PBMCs, sequenced either directly or after in vitro stimulation (not recorded which). This chain connects TRBV12-3 or TRBV12-4 to TRBJ2-1; D is ambiguous. This sequence was found in a human donor in good health (CMV status not recorded). Some clones in this sample may be carry-over from other donors' samples. The CDR3 reads CASSLVKQFF. The CDR3 DNA reads as TGTGCCAGCAGTTTGGTCAAGCAGTTCTTC.